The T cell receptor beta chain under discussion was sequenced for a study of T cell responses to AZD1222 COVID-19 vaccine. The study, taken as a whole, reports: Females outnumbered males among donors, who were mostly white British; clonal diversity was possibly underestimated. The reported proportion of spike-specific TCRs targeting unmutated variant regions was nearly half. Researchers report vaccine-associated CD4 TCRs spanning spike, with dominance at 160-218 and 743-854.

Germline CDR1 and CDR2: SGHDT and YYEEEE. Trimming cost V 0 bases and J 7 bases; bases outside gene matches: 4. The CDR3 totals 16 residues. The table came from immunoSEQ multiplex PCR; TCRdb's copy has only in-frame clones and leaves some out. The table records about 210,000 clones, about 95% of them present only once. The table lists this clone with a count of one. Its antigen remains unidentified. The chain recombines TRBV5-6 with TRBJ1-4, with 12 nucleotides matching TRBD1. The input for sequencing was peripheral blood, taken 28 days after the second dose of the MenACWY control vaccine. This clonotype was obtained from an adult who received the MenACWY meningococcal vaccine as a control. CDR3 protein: CASSLGDRGPIEKLFF. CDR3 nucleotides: TGTGCCAGCAGCTTGGGGGACAGGGGGCCTATTGAAAAACTGTTTTTT.